This T cell receptor beta chain was captured in a study of blood T cell repertoires in COVID-19. Study-level information: Italy, Spain and the United States were the sources of the convalescent and acute COVID-19 samples. PBMCs, B-cell-depleted T cells, or T cells were the source of the cDNA or gDNA that made up the material.

This clone was seen only once. Participants in the exposed group had met a COVID-19 case in the 2 weeks before joining the study. The V end was cut by 4 bases, the J end by 7 bases, with 22 bases between. CDR1 is LGHDT and CDR2 is YNNKEL in the germline V gene (reference sequence). The CDR3 loop spans 16 amino acids. Source study methods: Reference gene primer amplification in the assay estimated nucleated cell counts. This table comes from immunoSEQ multiplex PCR, and its TCRdb copy is limited to in-frame clones, with some not included. D and trimming come from the DNA, and the V and J calls and clone size come from that table. The sample includes approximately 200,000 clones, approximately 89% of them seen just once.

V and J are TRBV3-1 (or the pseudogene TRBV3-2) and TRBJ1-2; a weak D match, TRBD1 (6 bases). The sequence was collected from a woman in her thirties who had been exposed to COVID-19. Sequencing was done on a sample of PBMCs or T cells enriched from blood (not recorded which). CDR3 loop: CASSPNHGGRFGGYTF. The CDR3 DNA reads as TGTGCCAGCAGCCCAAATCACGGGGGGCGCTTCGGTGGCTACACCTTC.